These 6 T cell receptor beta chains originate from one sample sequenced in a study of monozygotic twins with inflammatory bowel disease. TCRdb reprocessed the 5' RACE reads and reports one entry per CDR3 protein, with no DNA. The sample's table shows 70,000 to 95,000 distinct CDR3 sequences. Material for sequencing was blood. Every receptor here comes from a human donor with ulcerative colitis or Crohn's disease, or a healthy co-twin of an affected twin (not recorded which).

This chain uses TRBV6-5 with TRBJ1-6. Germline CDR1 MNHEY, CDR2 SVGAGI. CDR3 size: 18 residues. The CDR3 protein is CASSYIDPGSADNSPLHF.

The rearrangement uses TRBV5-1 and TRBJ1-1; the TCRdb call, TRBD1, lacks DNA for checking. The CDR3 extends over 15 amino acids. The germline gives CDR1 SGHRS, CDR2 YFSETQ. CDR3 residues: CASSLVGDPNTEAFF.

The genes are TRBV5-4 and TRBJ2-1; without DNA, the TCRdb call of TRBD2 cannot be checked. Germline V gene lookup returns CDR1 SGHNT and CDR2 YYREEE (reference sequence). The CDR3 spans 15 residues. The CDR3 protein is CASTSGGATYNEQFF.

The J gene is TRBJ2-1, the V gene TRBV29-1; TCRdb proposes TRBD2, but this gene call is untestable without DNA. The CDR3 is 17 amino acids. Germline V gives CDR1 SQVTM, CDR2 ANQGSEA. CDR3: CSGSGIPSPSPYNEQFF.

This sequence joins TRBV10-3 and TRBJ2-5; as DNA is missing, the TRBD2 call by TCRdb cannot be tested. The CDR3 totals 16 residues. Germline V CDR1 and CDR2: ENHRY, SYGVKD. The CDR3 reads CAISDRGIPDQETQYF.

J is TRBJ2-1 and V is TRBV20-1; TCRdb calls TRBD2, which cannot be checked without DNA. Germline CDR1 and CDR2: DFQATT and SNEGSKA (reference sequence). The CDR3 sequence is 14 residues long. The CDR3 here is CSVTRLAEYNEQFF.